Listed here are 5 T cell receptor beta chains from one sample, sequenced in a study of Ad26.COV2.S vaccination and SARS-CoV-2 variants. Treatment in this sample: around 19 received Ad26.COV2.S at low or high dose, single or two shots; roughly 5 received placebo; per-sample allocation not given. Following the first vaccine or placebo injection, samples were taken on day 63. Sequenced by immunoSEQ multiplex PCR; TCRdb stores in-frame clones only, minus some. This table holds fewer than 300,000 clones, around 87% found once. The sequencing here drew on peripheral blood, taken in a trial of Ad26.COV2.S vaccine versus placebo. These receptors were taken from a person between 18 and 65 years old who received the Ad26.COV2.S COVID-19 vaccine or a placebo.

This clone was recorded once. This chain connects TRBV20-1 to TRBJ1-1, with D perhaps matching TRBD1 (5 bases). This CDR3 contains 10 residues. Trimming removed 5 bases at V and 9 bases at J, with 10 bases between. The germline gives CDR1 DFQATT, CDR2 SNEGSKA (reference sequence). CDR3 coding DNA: TGCAGTGCTGGGACGGTGAAAGCTTTCTTT. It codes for CSAGTVKAFF.

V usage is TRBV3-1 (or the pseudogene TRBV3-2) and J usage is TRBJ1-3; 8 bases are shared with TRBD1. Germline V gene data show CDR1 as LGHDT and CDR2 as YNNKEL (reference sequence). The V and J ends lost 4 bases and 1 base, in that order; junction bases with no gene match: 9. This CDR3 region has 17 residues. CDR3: CASSPTTGVGSGNTIYF. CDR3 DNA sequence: TGTGCCAGCAGCCCAACGACAGGGGTAGGGTCTGGAAACACCATATATTTT.

Here the CDR3 reads CASSSNIGGSPLHF. The CDR3 DNA is TGTGCCAGCAGTTCGAACATCGGGGGGTCACCCCTCCACTTT. This chain joins TRBV6-5 and TRBJ1-6; weak D call: TRBD1 (5 bases). Germline lookup yields CDR1 MNHEY and CDR2 SVGAGI. V lost 4 bases, J lost 10 bases, and 14 bases lay in between. The CDR3 contains 14 residues.

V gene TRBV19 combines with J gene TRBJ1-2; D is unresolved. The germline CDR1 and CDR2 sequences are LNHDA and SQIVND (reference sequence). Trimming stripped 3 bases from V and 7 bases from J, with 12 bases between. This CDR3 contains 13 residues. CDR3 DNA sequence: TGTGCCAGTAGTATTGATAGGGTCAGTGGCTACACCTTC. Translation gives CASSIDRVSGYTF.

The CDR3 region has the DNA TGTGCCAGCAGTGACACTAGCGGGGGGAGTGAGCAGTTCTTC. This translates into CASSDTSGGSEQFF. This chain connects TRBV6-4 to TRBJ2-1, with TRBD2 matching over 12 bases. The CDR3 length is 14 residues. V shed 2 bases, J shed 9 bases, and the junction held 2 bases outside the gene matches. CDR1 is MRHNA, CDR2 SNTAGT, per germline.